The source of this T cell receptor beta chain is a study of identical twins. Template switching (which added a universal primer site) was used, and cDNA carried unique molecular identifiers. One entry per CDR3 protein, called by TCRdb with MiXCR from the 5' RACE reads. The sample gives 450,000 to 650,000 distinct CDR3 sequences, roughly 15% of which show up once; roughly 0.4% is in the top ten. On this clonotype itself: Its specificity is not known.

V lost 2 bases to trimming and J lost 1 base, with 10 bases between them. The CDR3 contains 15 residues. General observations from the study: Cord blood beta clonotypes that were abundant carried fewer insertions, and memory repertoires showed no such trend.

These sequences were also reported in another study, on yellow fever vaccine responses in identical twins.

The specimen sequenced was CD4+ T cells sorted from blood. The source is a woman under 30 in good health. The chain couples TRBV12-3 or TRBV12-4 to TRBJ2-3; TRBD2 is a possible D gene (5 bases). Here the CDR3 DNA reads TGTGCCAGCAGTTTATCTTGGGGAGGCACAGATACGCAGTATTTT. Its protein product is CASSLSWGGTDTQYF.